These T cell receptor beta chains were read from a single sample in a study of OX40 agonist ivuxolimab in advanced cancers. The assay was immunoSEQ multiplex PCR, and TCRdb's table has in-frame clones only and misses some. Of fewer than 85,000 clones in the sample, approximately 82% were seen once. Sample: CD4+ or CD8+ T cells sorted from blood, taken in a trial of the OX40 agonist ivuxolimab. These TCRs come from an adult with an advanced solid tumor such as melanoma, head and neck, liver or kidney cancer. The CDR3 runs from the conserved cysteine through the conserved F or W.

CDR3aa: CASSFVLGVTSYEQYF; v_gene: TRBV11-2; j_gene: TRBJ2-7
CDR3aa: CASSQEATGDYGYTF; v_gene: TRBV4-1; j_gene: TRBJ1-2
CDR3aa: CASSFQFSSYEQYF; v_gene: TRBV7-8; j_gene: .
CDR3aa: CASAGTSGTNTQYF; v_gene: TRBV2; j_gene: TRBJ2-3
CDR3aa: CAKRCTASNQPQHF; v_gene: TRBV9; j_gene: TRBJ1-5
CDR3aa: CASRPSYIRENSGNTIYF; v_gene: TRBV7-8; j_gene: TRBJ1-3
CDR3aa: CASGKQGEKANYGYTF; v_gene: TRBV27; j_gene: TRBJ1-2
CDR3aa: CASSAQGAEDEQYF; v_gene: TRBV19; j_gene: TRBJ2-7
CDR3aa: CSVRGVWNTEAFF; v_gene: TRBV29-1; j_gene: TRBJ1-1
CDR3aa: CASSAGQGGNEKLFF; v_gene: TRBV5-4; j_gene: TRBJ1-4